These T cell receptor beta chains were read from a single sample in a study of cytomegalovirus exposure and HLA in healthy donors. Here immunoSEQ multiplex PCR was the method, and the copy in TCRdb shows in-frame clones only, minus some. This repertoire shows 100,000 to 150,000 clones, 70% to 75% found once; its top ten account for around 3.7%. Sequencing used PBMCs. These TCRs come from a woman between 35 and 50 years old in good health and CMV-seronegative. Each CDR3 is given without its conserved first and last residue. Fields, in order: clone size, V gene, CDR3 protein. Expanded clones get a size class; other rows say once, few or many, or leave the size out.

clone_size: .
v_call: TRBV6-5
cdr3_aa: ASSYSGLASDTQY

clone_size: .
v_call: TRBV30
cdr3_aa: AWSVQVGEQY

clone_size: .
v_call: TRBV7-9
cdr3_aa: ASGLSYEQY

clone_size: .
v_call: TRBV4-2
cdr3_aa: ASSQDGGAGANVLT

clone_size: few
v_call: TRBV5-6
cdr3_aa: ASRSVGGTEAF

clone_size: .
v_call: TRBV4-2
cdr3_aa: ASSQDEGGSTQY

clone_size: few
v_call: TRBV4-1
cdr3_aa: ASSQDPAGGFSSYNEQF

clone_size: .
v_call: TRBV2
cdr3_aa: ASSEASPLGYEQY

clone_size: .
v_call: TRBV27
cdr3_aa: ASSLYEGASYGYT

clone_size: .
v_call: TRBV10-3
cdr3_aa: AISESMAGGDTQY

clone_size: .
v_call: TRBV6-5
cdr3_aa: ASSYSGSRGTDEQF

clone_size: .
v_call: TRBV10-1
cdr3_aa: ASSELRTGSYEQY

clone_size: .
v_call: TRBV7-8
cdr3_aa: ASSLGGRARGTGELF

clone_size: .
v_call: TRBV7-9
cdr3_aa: ASGREAKNIQY

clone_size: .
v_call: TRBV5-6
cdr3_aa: ASSLWASGGDEQF

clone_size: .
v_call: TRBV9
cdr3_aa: ASARTGSNQPQH

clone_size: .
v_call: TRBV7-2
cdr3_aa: ASSSGTGTYEQY

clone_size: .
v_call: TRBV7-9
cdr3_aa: ASSLTWGTSGGNTGELF

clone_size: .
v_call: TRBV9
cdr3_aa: ASSWGGDPSYEQY

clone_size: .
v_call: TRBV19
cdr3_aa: ASSYLSQKY

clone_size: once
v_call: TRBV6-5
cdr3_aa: ASSYSTSGTSNEQF

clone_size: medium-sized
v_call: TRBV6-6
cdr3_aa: ASGQTAYEQF

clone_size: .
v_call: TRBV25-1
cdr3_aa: ASAGGPGGYT

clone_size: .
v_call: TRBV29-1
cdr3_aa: SVDPTGDDGYT

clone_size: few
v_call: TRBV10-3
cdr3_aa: AISLVGQGSDGYEQY

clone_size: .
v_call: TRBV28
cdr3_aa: ASSLWARGYEQY

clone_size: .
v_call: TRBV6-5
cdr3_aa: ASSTGTGGGYT

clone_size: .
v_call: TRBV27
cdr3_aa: ASRPTDYTGELF

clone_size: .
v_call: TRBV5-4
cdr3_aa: ASSVGQGTEAF

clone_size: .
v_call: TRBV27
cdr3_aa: ASRGRTPYSYNEQF

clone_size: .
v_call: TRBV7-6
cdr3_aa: ASSPLFQGVTYEQY

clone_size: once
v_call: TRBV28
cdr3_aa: ASSSPYSEQY

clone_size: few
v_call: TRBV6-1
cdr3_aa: ATRGIQGAYEQY

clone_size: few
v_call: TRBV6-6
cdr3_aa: ASSNPGRGQV

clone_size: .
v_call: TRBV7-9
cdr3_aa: SSRRVNEQF

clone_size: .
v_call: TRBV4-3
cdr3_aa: ASSQWAGGPIVIQY

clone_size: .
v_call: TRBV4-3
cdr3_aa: ASSQEPLLTDYGYT

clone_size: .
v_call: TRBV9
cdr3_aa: ASSVRTGMSEQY

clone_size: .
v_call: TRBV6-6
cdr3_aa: ASSYPGLGETQY

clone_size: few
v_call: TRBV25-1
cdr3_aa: ASRATGAGEQY

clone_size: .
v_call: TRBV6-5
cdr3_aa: ASSYSKADQETQY

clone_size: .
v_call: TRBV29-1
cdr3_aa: SVEGRPDEQY

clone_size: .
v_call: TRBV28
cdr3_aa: ASEGLAGVNKNIQY

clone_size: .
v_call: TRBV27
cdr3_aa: ASSFRQGTDTQY

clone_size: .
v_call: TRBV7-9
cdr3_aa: ASSLEQGTEKLF

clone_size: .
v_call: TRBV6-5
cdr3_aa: ASRGTSRNNEQF

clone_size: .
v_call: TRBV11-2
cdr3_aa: ASSLVVGRQDTQY

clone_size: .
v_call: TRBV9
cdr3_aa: ASSVSGQGQNAGNTIY

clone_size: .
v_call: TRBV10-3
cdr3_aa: AISLSSNQPQH

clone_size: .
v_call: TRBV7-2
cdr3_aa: ASSLFSSQPQH

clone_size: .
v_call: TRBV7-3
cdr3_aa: ASSSGTGLSGELF

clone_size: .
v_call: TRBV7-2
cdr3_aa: ASSFSPVDGNTIY

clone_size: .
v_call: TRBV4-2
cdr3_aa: ASSQVQGGHTEAF

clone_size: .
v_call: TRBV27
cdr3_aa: ASSFHPRGSDEQF

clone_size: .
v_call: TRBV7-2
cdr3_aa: ASRQTGGEGKNIQY

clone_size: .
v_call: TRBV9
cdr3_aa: ASSPGQGDEKLF

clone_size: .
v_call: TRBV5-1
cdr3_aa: ASTPGGSRDTQY

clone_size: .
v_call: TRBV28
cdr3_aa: ASSRLGAGGLGDTQY

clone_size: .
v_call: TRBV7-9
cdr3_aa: ASSASGVTDTQY